This T cell receptor beta chain was retrieved from a study of blood T cell repertoires in COVID-19. TCRdb's copy holds only in-frame clones and misses some; the assay was immunoSEQ multiplex PCR. Here the sample spans fewer than 120,000 clones, 72% being singletons. This CDR3 is built from 12 residues. Trimming shortened V by 7 bases and J by 6 bases, and 13 bases separated the two germline ends. The germline CDR1 and CDR2 sequences are MDHEN and SYDVKM. The chain combines TRBV28 with TRBJ2-7; D possibly corresponds to TRBD2 (7 bases). This sequence originates from an older woman with acute or convalescent COVID-19. The sequencing sample was made of peripheral blood. The DNA of the CDR3 is TGTGCCAGCACCCTGGGAGGGGGCGAGCAGTACTTC. This encodes CASTLGGGEQYF.